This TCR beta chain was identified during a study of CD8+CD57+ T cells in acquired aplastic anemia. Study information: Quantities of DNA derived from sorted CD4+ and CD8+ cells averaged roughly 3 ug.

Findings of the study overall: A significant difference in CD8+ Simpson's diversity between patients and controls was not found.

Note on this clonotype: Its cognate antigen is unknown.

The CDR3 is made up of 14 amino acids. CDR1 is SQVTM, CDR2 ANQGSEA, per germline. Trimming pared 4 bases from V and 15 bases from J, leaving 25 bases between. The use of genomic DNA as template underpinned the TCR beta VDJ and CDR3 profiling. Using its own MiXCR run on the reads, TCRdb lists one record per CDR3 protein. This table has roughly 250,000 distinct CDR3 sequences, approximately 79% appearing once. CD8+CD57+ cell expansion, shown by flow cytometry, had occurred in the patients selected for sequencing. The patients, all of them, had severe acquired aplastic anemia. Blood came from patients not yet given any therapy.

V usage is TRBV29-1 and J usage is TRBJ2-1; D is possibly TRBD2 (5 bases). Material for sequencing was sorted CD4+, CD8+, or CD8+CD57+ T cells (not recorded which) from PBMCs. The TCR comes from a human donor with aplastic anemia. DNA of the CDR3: TGCAGCGTTGCCGGGATGAATTTCTACAATGAGTGGTTCTTC. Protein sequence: CSVAGMNFYNEWFF.